Below are 5 T cell receptor beta chains sequenced from a single sample in a study of T cells after yellow fever vaccination. TCRdb reprocessed the 5' RACE reads via MiXCR and lists one record per CDR3 protein. The data contain some 560,000 distinct CDR3 sequences, 19% of them seen just once; the ten biggest clones take up over 11%. The specimen comprised PBMCs, sampled 15 days after the yellow fever booster vaccination. The receptor source for this set is a man between 25 and 39 years old who received the YFV17D yellow fever vaccine.

This clonotype was seen a few times. The CDR3 region is CSVGGDRGETQYF. The CDR3 region has the DNA TGCAGCGTTGGTGGGGACAGGGGAGAGACCCAGTACTTC. This rearrangement joins TRBV29-1 to TRBJ2-5, with 10 bases fitting TRBD1. V trimming: 4 bases; J trimming: 4 bases; junction bases outside the gene matches: 3. Germline lookup yields CDR1 SQVTM and CDR2 ANQGSEA. The CDR3 totals 13 residues.

This clonotype was seen ten or more times. The chain has TRBV28 and TRBJ2-1; weak D call: TRBD2 (5 bases). Germline assignment: CDR1 MDHEN and CDR2 SYDVKM. The CDR3 contains 15 residues. The V and J ends lost 4 bases and 4 bases respectively, with 14 bases between them. In DNA form, the CDR3 reads TGTGCCAGCAGTTCCCCCCTTTGGACTTACAATGAGCAGTTCTTC. This translates into CASSSPLWTYNEQFF.

This clonotype occurred a few times. The genes are TRBV7-8 and TRBJ1-6; TRBD1 aligns across 7 bases. V shed 4 bases and J 10 bases; nucleotides not matched to a gene: 10. The CDR3 sequence is 15 residues long. The V gene's germline CDR1 is SGHVS and CDR2 FQNEAQ. For the CDR3, the DNA is TGTGCCAGCAGCTCCGCACAGGGGCGGCGGTCACCCCTCCACTTT. Translating it yields CASSSAQGRRSPLHF.

There are a few counts of this clonotype. V usage is TRBV20-1 and J usage is TRBJ2-5, with D perhaps TRBD1 (5 bases). V was cut by 1 base and J by 1 base, with 13 bases left in between. Germline V gives CDR1 DFQATT, CDR2 SNEGSKA (reference sequence). The CDR3 loop spans 15 amino acids. CDR3 in amino acids: CSARGSLDTQETQYF. The CDR3 bases are TGCAGTGCTAGAGGAAGCCTGGACACCCAAGAGACCCAGTACTTC.

This clonotype was seen a few times. V and J are TRBV28 and TRBJ2-2; D is possibly TRBD2 (5 bases). Germline-derived CDR1 and CDR2 are MDHEN and SYDVKM. This CDR3 has 17 amino acids. V shed 6 bases and J shed 1 base, with 18 bases lying between them. CDR3 amino acids: CASRSSPGSQNTGELFF. In DNA form, the CDR3 reads TGTGCCAGCAGGTCCTCCCCGGGAAGCCAGAACACCGGGGAGCTGTTTTTT.